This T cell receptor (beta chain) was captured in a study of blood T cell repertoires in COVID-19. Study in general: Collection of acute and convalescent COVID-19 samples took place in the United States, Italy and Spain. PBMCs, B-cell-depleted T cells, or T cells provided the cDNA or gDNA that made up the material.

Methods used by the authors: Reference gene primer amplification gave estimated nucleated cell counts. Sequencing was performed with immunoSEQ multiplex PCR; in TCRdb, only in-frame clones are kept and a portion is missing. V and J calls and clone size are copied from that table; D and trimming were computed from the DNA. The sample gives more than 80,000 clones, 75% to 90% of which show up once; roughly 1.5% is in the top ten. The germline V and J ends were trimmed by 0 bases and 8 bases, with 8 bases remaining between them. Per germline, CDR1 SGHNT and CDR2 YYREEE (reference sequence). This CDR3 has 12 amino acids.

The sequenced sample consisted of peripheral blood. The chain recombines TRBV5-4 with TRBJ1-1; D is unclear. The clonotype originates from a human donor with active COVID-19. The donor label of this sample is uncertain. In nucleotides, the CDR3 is TGTGCCAGCAGCTTGGACAGACTAGAAGCTTTCTTT. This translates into CASSLDRLEAFF.